Detailed here is one T cell receptor beta chain. Germline CDR1 and CDR2: SGHAT and FQNNGV. The trim removed 5 bases at V and 3 bases at J, leaving 12 bases unmatched. CDR3 length equals 16 residues. The entry originates in a study of blood T cell repertoires in COVID-19. Study at large: Sites in the United States, Italy and Spain provided acute and convalescent COVID-19 samples. PBMCs, B-cell-depleted T cells, or T cells provided the cDNA or gDNA that made up the material.

Authors' analysis steps: It was from reference gene primer amplification that nucleated cell counts were estimated. Repertoires were generated with immunoSEQ multiplex PCR, while TCRdb's copy carries only in-frame clones and drops some. The V and J calls and clone size come from that table; D and trimming were worked out from the DNA. The repertoire consists of 100,000 to 150,000 clones, with around nine tenths occurring once and the leading ten covering more than 15%. Sequenced: peripheral blood. The receptor was derived from a man aged 50 to 59 with active or convalescent COVID-19. The chain links TRBV11-2 to TRBJ2-7; 8 nucleotides match TRBD1. Here the CDR3 reads CASSPMGQVPGYEQYF. The CDR3 DNA sequence: TGTGCCAGCAGCCCTATGGGACAGGTTCCCGGCTACGAGCAGTACTTC.